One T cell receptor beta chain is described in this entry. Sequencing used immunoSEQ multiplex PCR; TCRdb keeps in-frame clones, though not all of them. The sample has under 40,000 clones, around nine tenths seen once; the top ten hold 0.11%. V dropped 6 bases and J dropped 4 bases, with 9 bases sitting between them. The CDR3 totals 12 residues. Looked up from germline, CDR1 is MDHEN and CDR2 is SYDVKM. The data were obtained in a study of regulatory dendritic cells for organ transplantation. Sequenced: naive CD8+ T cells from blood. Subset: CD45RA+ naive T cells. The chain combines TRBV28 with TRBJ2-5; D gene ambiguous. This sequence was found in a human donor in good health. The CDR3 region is CASSFTGETQYF. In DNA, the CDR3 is TGTGCCAGCAGCTTTACCGGAGAGACCCAGTACTTC.